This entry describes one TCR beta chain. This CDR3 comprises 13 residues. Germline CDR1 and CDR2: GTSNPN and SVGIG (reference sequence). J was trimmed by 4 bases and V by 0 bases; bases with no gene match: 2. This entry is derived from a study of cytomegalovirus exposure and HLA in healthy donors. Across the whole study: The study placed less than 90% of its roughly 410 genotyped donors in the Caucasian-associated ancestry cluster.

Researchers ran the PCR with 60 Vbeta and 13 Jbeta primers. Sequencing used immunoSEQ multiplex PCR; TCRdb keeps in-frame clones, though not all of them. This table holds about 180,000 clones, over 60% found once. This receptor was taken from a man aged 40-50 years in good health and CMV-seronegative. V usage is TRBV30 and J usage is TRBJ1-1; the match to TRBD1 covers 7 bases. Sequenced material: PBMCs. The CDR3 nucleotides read TGTGCCTGGAGTGTGGCAGGGGGCACTGAAGCTTTCTTT. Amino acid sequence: CAWSVAGGTEAFF.